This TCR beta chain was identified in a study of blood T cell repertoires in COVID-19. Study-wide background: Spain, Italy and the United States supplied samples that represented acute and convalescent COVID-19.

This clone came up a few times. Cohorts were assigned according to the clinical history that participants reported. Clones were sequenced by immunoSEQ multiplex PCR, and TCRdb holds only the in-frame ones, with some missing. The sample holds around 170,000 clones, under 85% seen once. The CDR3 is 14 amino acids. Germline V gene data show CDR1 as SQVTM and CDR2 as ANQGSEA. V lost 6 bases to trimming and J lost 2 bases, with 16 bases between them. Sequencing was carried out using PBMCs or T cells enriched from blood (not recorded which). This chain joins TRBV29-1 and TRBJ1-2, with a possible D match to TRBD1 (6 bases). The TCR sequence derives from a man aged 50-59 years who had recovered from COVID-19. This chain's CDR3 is CSVPQGSRNYGYTF. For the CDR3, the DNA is TGCAGCGTCCCACAGGGATCGCGCAACTATGGCTACACCTTC. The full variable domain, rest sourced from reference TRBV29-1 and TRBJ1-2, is SAVISQKPSRDICQRGTSLTIQCQVDSQVTMMFWYRQQPGQSLTLIATANQGSEATYESGFVIDKFPISRPNLTFSTLTVSNMSPEDSSIYLCSVPQGSRNYGYTFGSGTRLTVV.